Below are 16 T cell receptor beta chains sequenced from a single sample in a study of yellow fever vaccine responses in identical twins. In TCRdb, the RT-PCR reads were re-called with MiXCR into one record per CDR3 protein. In the table there are thousands of distinct CDR3 sequences, approximately 70% of which are singletons. The sequenced sample was T cells from blood (PBMCs), unsorted or a sorted subset (not recorded which), obtained before or after yellow fever vaccination (not recorded which). These receptor sequences come from a young woman who received the yellow fever vaccine.

V and J are TRBV3-1 and TRBJ2-7; D remains ambiguous. Germline loops: CDR1 LGHDT, CDR2 YNNKEL (reference sequence). Trimming stripped 4 bases from V and 2 bases from J, with 12 bases between. CDR3 length: 14 amino acids. CDR3 loop: CASSLSLRPYEQYF. CDR3 coding DNA: TGTGCCAGCAGCCTAAGCCTTAGACCCTACGAGCAGTACTTC.

This clonotype was observed a few times. J is TRBJ2-7 and V is TRBV18; possibly TRBD2 for D (6 bases). The germline CDR1 and CDR2 sequences are KGHSH and LQKENI. The V gene lost 3 bases and the J gene lost 2 bases, with 23 bases spanning the gap. The CDR3 sequence is 18 residues long. CDR3 loop: CASSPGGGTPATAYEQYF. CDR3 coding DNA: TGTGCCAGCTCACCGGGAGGAGGAACTCCGGCCACTGCCTACGAGCAGTACTTC. The complete variable domain, with remaining parts taken from reference TRBV18 and TRBJ2-7, reads NAGVMQNPRHLVRRRGQEARLRCSPMKGHSHVYWYRQLPEEGLKFMVYLQKENIIDESGMPKERFSAEFPKEGPSILRIQQVVRGDSAAYFCASSPGGGTPATAYEQYFGPGTRLTVT.

DNA of the CDR3: TGTGCCATCAGTGAGTCTCAATACTATGGCTACACCTTC. It codes for CAISESQYYGYTF. The chain is built from TRBV10-3 and TRBJ1-2; the D is unclear. Germline-derived CDR1 and CDR2 are ENHRY and SYGVKD. The CDR3 covers 13 residues. V gave up 0 bases and J gave up 3 bases, with 5 bases separating them.

The chain links TRBV10-3 to TRBJ1-1, with D maybe TRBD1 (5 bases). CDR3 length: 14 residues. V lost 6 bases to trimming and J lost 8 bases, with 19 bases between them. Per the germline V gene, CDR1 is ENHRY and CDR2 is SYGVKD. The CDR3 loop is CAIRAGGGTLEAFF. As DNA, the CDR3 is TGTGCCATCAGGGCTGGGGGAGGGACCCTGGAAGCTTTCTTT.

This clonotype was detected only once. This sequence joins TRBV27 and TRBJ1-5, with D tentatively TRBD1 (5 bases). Deletions cut 2 bases from V and 12 bases from J, with 17 bases between. Germline CDR1 is MNHEY and CDR2 is SMNVEV (reference sequence). There are 14 residues in the CDR3. The CDR3 sequence: CASSLERGNGVQHF. Here the CDR3 DNA reads TGTGCCAGCAGTTTAGAAAGGGGTAATGGGGTCCAGCATTTT.

The chain links TRBV10-1 to TRBJ2-5; perhaps TRBD2 as D (5 bases). CDR3 size: 14 residues. Trimming removed 8 bases at V and 9 bases at J, with 22 bases between. CDR1 is WNHNN and CDR2 is SYGVQD in the germline V gene (reference sequence). The CDR3 region is CASEGVIPGVAQYF. The DNA of the CDR3 is TGCGCCAGCGAGGGAGTAATACCCGGGGTGGCCCAGTACTTC.

The table lists this clonotype with a count of one. The chain employs TRBV4-2 and TRBJ2-3; TRBD2 matches at 7 bases. Germline CDR1 reads LGHNA; CDR2 reads YNFKEQ. There are 15 residues in the CDR3. The junction had 3 bases not matched to a gene; V was cut back by 3 bases and J by 0 bases. CDR3 sequence reads: CASSQSGASTDTQYF. For the CDR3, the DNA is TGTGCCAGCAGCCAGAGCGGGGCTAGCACAGATACGCAGTATTTT.

This chain uses TRBV20-1 with TRBJ2-1, with D uncertain. V was shortened by 0 bases and J by 0 bases, with 15 bases between the two germline ends. Germline-derived CDR1 and CDR2 are DFQATT and SNEGSKA (reference sequence). This CDR3 is 17 amino acids long. CDR3 DNA: TGCAGTGCTAGAGATATTGGCAGCCGGAGCTCCTACAATGAGCAGTTCTTC. It is translated as CSARDIGSRSSYNEQFF.

The gene calls are TRBV6-2 or TRBV6-3 and TRBJ1-2; D not certain. The ends were cut back, 0 bases at V and 5 bases at J, with 10 bases in the middle. Germline V gene sequence: CDR1 MNHEY, CDR2 SVGEGT. The CDR3 spans 14 residues. DNA of the CDR3: TGTGCCAGCAGTTACTCATCAGAAGGATATGGCTACACCTTC. Its protein product is CASSYSSEGYGYTF.

The chain recombines TRBV5-1 with TRBJ2-7; 9 positions match TRBD1. The germline V gene encodes CDR1 SGHRS and CDR2 YFSETQ. With V trimmed by 4 bases and J by 5 bases, 13 bases remained unmatched. The CDR3 covers 16 residues. The CDR3 spells CASSPVGQGGVNEQYF. The CDR3 DNA follows: TGCGCCAGCAGCCCGGTGGGACAGGGAGGTGTAAACGAGCAGTACTTC.

V and J are TRBV21-1 and TRBJ2-7; the table calls TRBD1, which could not be checked here. TRBV21-1 is marked as a pseudogene. There are 14 residues in the CDR3. CDR3 DNA: TGTGCCAGCAGAAGCCGTCGGGACAGCTACGAGCAGTACTTC. It yields the protein CASRSRRDSYEQYF.

The J gene is TRBJ2-1, the V gene TRBV12-5, with D possibly being TRBD1 or TRBD2 (5 bases each). V lost 2 bases and J lost 7, with 15 bases in between. The germline gives CDR1 LGHNT, CDR2 FRNRAP. The CDR3 covers 15 residues. In nucleotides, the CDR3 is TGTGCTAGTGGTTTGTGGCAGGGTGGGAGAAATGAGCAGTTCTTC. It encodes CASGLWQGGRNEQFF.

The chain uses TRBV7-9 and TRBJ2-2; a weak D match, TRBD1 (5 bases). Germline V gene sequence: CDR1 SEHNR, CDR2 FQNEAQ (reference sequence). This CDR3 spans 14 amino acids. Trimming shortened V by 5 bases and J by 5 bases, and 12 bases separated the two germline ends. The CDR3 protein is CASSIDRVTGELFF. DNA for the CDR3: TGTGCCAGCAGCATCGACAGAGTTACCGGGGAGCTGTTTTTT.

The chain couples TRBV2 to TRBJ2-2, with D uncertain. The V gene's germline CDR1 is SNHLY and CDR2 FYNNEI. This CDR3 is built from 13 residues. Trimming removed 7 bases from V and 3 bases from J, with 9 bases in between. The CDR3 DNA follows: TGTGCCAGCACCCCCGGGCACACCGGGGAGCTGTTTTTT. It translates to CASTPGHTGELFF.

The V gene is TRBV6-5, the J gene TRBJ2-3, with 7 bases identical to TRBD1. CDR3 size: 15 residues. J lost 2 bases, V lost 5 bases, and 7 bases had no gene match. Germline CDR1 is MNHEY and CDR2 is SVGAGI. Here the CDR3 reads CASSNTGTDTDTQYF. The DNA for the CDR3 is TGTGCCAGCAGTAACACCGGGACAGACACAGATACGCAGTATTTT.

The V and J genes are TRBV20-1 and TRBJ2-3; TRBD2 matches at 11 bases. Germline lookup yields CDR1 DFQATT and CDR2 SNEGSKA (reference sequence). Trimming at V came to 5 bases and at J to 2 bases, leaving 6 bases not matched to a gene. CDR3 length: 15 residues. Here the CDR3 DNA reads TGCAGTGCTCATAGCGGGAGGGCCGCCACAGATACGCAGTATTTT. It is translated as CSAHSGRAATDTQYF.